This T cell receptor beta chain was found in a study of somatic mutations in cytotoxic T cells in rheumatoid arthritis. Study-level information: Selected T-cell populations stained with V beta antibodies were isolated by flow sorting to nearly 100% purity; these included V beta1+ cells subjected to TCRB sequencing. Study observations and caveats: Which antigens the expanded CD8+ clones targeted was unknown. Greater age accompanied higher CD8+ clonality in rheumatoid arthritis patients, a pattern that was absent in healthy controls.

The study pulled out CD4+ and CD8+ cells with positive magnetic bead selection and then checked their purity by flow cytometry. TCRdb's table, derived via immunoSEQ multiplex PCR, lists solely in-frame clones and lacks some. Of around 19,000 clones listed, approximately 67% were seen once; the top ten hold 15% to 20%. About this clone: Its antigen is as yet unknown.

Germline assignment: CDR1 MGHRA and CDR2 YSYEKL. The germline V and J ends were trimmed by 2 bases and 4 bases, with 17 bases remaining between them. There are 16 residues in the CDR3. Sequenced sample: CD8+ T cells sorted from blood. This TCR came from an adult with rheumatoid arthritis. V usage is TRBV4-1 and J usage is TRBJ1-1; D is possibly TRBD1 (6 bases). CDR3 DNA sequence: TGCGCCAGCAGCCAAACTCAGTTCGGACAGTCCACTGAAGCTTTCTTT. It translates to CASSQTQFGQSTEAFF.